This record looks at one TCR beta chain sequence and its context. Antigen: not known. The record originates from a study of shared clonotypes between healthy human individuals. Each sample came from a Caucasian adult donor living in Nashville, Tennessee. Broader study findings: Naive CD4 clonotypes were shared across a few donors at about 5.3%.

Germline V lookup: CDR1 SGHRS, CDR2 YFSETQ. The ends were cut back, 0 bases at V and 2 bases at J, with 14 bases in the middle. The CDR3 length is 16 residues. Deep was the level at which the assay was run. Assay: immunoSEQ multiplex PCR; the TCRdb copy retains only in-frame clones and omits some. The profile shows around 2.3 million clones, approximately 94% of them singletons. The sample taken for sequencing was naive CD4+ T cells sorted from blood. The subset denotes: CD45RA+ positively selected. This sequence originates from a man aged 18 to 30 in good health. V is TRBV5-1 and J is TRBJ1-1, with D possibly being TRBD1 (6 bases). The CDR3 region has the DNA TGCGCCAGCAGCTTGGCAGGGGACCTTACAAACACTGAAGCTTTCTTT. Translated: CASSLAGDLTNTEAFF.